This section outlines one T cell receptor (beta chain) sequence together with its context. Its antigen is undetermined. These data are taken from a study of vaccination effects on CD4 cells after COVID-19. Study overall: BNT162b2 vaccine or mRNA-1273 vaccine was given to participants in two doses. Study results and caveats: Late post-vaccination samples showed marked contraction of infection- and vaccine-induced clones.

CD4+ T cells were isolated after approximately 10 days of culture. Some clones are missing from TCRdb's copy, which holds only in-frame ones; the method was immunoSEQ multiplex PCR. The top ten hold less than 4% of the sample, which has 45,000 to 60,000 clones, about 83% seen once. The CDR3 length is 12 residues. CDR1 is MDHEN, CDR2 SYDVKM, per germline. Trimming pared 3 bases from V and 1 base from J, leaving 3 bases between. The chain links TRBV28 to TRBJ1-1; D unclear. This TCR came from a human donor who received a COVID-19 vaccine. The sample in question was CD4+ T cells from PBMCs cultured without peptide, obtained before COVID-19 vaccination. CDR3 sequence: CASSFRNTEAFF. DNA of the CDR3: TGTGCCAGCAGTTTTCGGAACACTGAAGCTTTCTTT. Using reference TRBV28 and TRBJ1-1 for the parts outside the CDR3, the full variable domain is DVKVTQSSRYLVKRTGEKVFLECVQDMDHENMFWYRQDPGLGLRLIYFSYDVKMKEKGDIPEGYSVSREKKERFSLILESASTNQTSMYLCASSFRNTEAFFGQGTRLTVV.